The entry below describes one T cell receptor (beta chain). This table comes from immunoSEQ multiplex PCR, and its TCRdb copy is limited to in-frame clones, with some not included. The table lists roughly 2,000,000 clones, 80% to 95% of them singletons. Naive CD8 cells were CD45RO-negative, positively selected for CCR7, excluding terminally differentiated effector memory CD45RA+ cells. Donors were healthy HIV-negative adults without recently reported acute infections or vaccinations. The CDR3 is 15 residues long. The junction had 14 bases not matched to a gene; V was cut back by 3 bases and J by 11 bases. The germline V gene encodes CDR1 SGHVS and CDR2 FQNEAQ. The data stem from a study of shared clonotypes between healthy human individuals. Study-level information: Researchers drew samples from two women and a few men aged 18 to 49.

The chain couples TRBV7-8 to TRBJ1-1; 8 nucleotides align to TRBD1. The receptor was derived from a young man in good health. Some clones in this sample may be carry-over from other donors' samples. The sample comprised naive CD8+ T cells from PBMCs. The CDR3 DNA follows: TGTGCCAGCAGCTTCACAGGGGGTTCGAACATCGGGGCTTTCTTT. Translation gives CASSFTGGSNIGAFF.